This T cell receptor beta chain was captured by sequencing in a study of blood T cell repertoires in COVID-19. Trimming took 7 bases from V and 3 from J; bases not matched to a gene: 17. Germline lookup yields CDR1 LNHDA and CDR2 SQIVND (reference sequence). This CDR3 has 17 amino acids. This clone appeared a single time. TCRdb's table, derived via immunoSEQ multiplex PCR, lists solely in-frame clones and lacks some. Here the sample spans 230,000 or so clones, 65% to 85% being singletons. The chain employs TRBV19 and TRBJ2-7, with 8 bases that match TRBD1. Sequences were obtained from peripheral blood. This clonotype originated in a man aged 45-65 years with active or convalescent COVID-19. The CDR3 region has the DNA TGTGCCAGTATGTCCCCGGACAGGGTAGAACTGCGCTACGAGCAGTACTTC. Protein product: CASMSPDRVELRYEQYF.